The 13 T cell receptor beta chains below all came from one sample that was sequenced in a study of cytotoxic CD8 clonotypes in ibrutinib-treated CLL. Method: immunoSEQ multiplex PCR; TCRdb's copy keeps in-frame clones and lacks some. The sample includes approximately 200,000 clones, around three quarters of them seen just once. Sequencing was performed on PBMCs, taken after 24 months of ibrutinib treatment. These TCRs come from a human donor with chronic lymphocytic leukemia.

The rearrangement joins TRBV2 to TRBJ2-7; 11 bases align to TRBD2. V gave up 6 bases and J gave up 5 bases; unmatched junction bases: 9. The CDR3 spans 15 residues. The germline CDR1 and CDR2 sequences are SNHLY and FYNNEI. The CDR3 reads CASRATSGSIHEQYF. CDR3 sequence (DNA): TGTGCCAGCAGGGCCACTAGCGGGAGTATCCACGAGCAGTACTTC.

Only one count was recorded for this clone. This chain uses TRBV9 with TRBJ1-1, with D possibly TRBD1 on 6 matching bases. Germline CDR1 is SGDLS and CDR2 is YYNGEE. The CDR3 runs 14 residues. V was pared by 2 bases and J by 4 bases, with 12 bases between. The CDR3 loop reads CASSVGRGGTEAFF. The CDR3 DNA follows: TGTGCCAGCAGCGTCGGACGAGGGGGCACTGAAGCTTTCTTT.

The chain joins TRBV4-2 to TRBJ1-2; tentative D call: TRBD1 (5 bases). V lost 3 bases to trimming and J lost 7 bases, with 21 bases between them. From germline, CDR1 is LGHNA and CDR2 YNFKEQ. This CDR3 is built from 16 residues. The CDR3 DNA follows: TGTGCCAGCAGCCACGGTCTTCTGGGGGACCCTATTGGCTACACCTTC. Translation gives CASSHGLLGDPIGYTF.

V gene TRBV5-4 combines with J gene TRBJ2-7; D tentatively fits TRBD1 or TRBD2 (5 bases each). Per germline, CDR1 SGHNT and CDR2 YYREEE (reference sequence). The V end lost 1 base, the J end lost 5 bases, and 16 bases lay between the germline ends. The CDR3 covers 15 residues. CDR3 amino acids: CASSLSGQGAHEQYF. DNA for the CDR3: TGTGCCAGCAGCTTGTCGGGGCAGGGCGCCCACGAGCAGTACTTC.

The J gene is TRBJ2-5, the V gene TRBV15; D gene ambiguous. CDR3 length equals 12 residues. Germline V gene data show CDR1 as LNHNV and CDR2 as YYDKDF (reference sequence). Trimming stripped 6 bases from V and 5 bases from J, with 10 bases between. CDR3 amino acids: CATSNLWETQYF. CDR3 DNA: TGTGCCACCAGTAATCTATGGGAGACCCAGTACTTC.

The chain uses TRBV30 and TRBJ1-2; unclear D gene. The CDR3 runs 13 residues. CDR1 GTSNPN and CDR2 SVGIG come from the germline V gene (reference sequence). Trimming shortened V by 4 bases and J by 1 base, and 10 bases separated the two germline ends. The CDR3 loop is CAWTPSRNYGYTF. The CDR3 nucleotides are TGTGCCTGGACCCCCAGTCGTAACTATGGCTACACCTTC.

About this clone itself: Other DNA sequences of this sample code for an identical CDR3. Here the CDR3 reads CASSLGSSYEQYF. The CDR3 bases are TGTGCCAGCAGCTTGGGGAGCTCCTACGAGCAGTACTTC. This rearrangement joins TRBV5-6 to TRBJ2-7, with D uncertain. The germline V and J ends were trimmed by 0 bases and 0 bases, with 4 bases remaining between them. Germline CDR1 reads SGHDT; CDR2 reads YYEEEE. The CDR3 runs 13 residues.

V usage is TRBV11-2 and J usage is TRBJ2-7; D uncertain. The CDR3 covers 13 residues. Per germline, CDR1 SGHAT and CDR2 FQNNGV. The V end was cut by 1 base, the J end by 7 bases, with 11 bases between. CDR3 amino acids: CASSLGGVWEQYF. CDR3 nucleotide sequence: TGTGCCAGCAGCTTAGGGGGTGTATGGGAGCAGTACTTC.

The rearrangement uses TRBV14 and TRBJ1-1; 7 positions agree with TRBD1. CDR3 length: 15 amino acids. V lost 3 bases to trimming and J lost 2 bases; unmatched junction nucleotides: 6. Looked up from germline, CDR1 is SGHDN and CDR2 is FVKESK. The CDR3 protein is CASSHLTGINTEAFF. The CDR3 DNA reads as TGTGCCAGCAGCCACCTGACAGGGATAAACACTGAAGCTTTCTTT.

CDR3 bases: TGTGCCAGCAGTGAACTGGTAGGGTTGACAGGTGATCAGCCCCAGCATTTT. Its protein product is CASSELVGLTGDQPQHF. The chain combines TRBV6-1 with TRBJ1-5; a weak D match, TRBD1 (6 bases). Germline V gives CDR1 MNHNS, CDR2 SASEGT. Trimming left V 2 bases short and J 5 bases short, with 19 bases between. CDR3 length equals 17 residues.

This clone occurred a few times. The genes are TRBV9 and TRBJ2-7; 14 nucleotides align to TRBD2. The germline gives CDR1 SGDLS, CDR2 YYNGEE. CDR3 size: 15 residues. The J segment lost 10 bases and the V segment lost 0 bases, leaving 6 bases of the junction unmatched. As DNA, the CDR3 is TGTGCCAGCAGCGTAGCCGGGACTAGCGGGAGTCCACAGTACTTC. It is translated as CASSVAGTSGSPQYF.

V is TRBV30 and J is TRBJ1-1; D is undetermined. The CDR3 totals 13 residues. Germline CDR1 and CDR2: GTSNPN and SVGIG (reference sequence). Trimming cost V 0 bases and J 1 base, with 6 bases left between them. The CDR3 sequence is CAWSVTENTEAFF. The CDR3 nucleotides are TGTGCCTGGAGTGTAACGGAGAACACTGAAGCTTTCTTT.

The chain uses TRBV7-9 and TRBJ2-3; maybe TRBD2 (6 bases). CDR3 length: 16 amino acids. Between the trimmed V and J ends, which lost 5 bases and 1 base, there was a span of 16 bases. Looked up from germline, CDR1 is SEHNR and CDR2 is FQNEAQ (reference sequence). The CDR3 region is CASSDEARRGTDTQYF. The CDR3 bases are TGTGCCAGCAGCGATGAGGCCAGGAGGGGCACAGATACGCAGTATTTT.